These 17 T cell receptor beta chains share one sample of origin, sequenced in a study of blood T cell repertoires in COVID-19. Assay used: immunoSEQ multiplex PCR; TCRdb lists only in-frame clones, some missing. Of roughly 500,000 clones listed, 70% to 90% are singletons. Sequencing was done on a sample of PBMCs or T cells enriched from blood (not recorded which). The receptor set was obtained from a woman aged 55-70 years who had recovered from COVID-19.

The CDR3 bases are TGTGCCAGTAGATCTGCGGGGGGACCCTACAATGAGCAGTTCTTC. It translates to CASRSAGGPYNEQFF. The rearrangement joins TRBV19 to TRBJ2-1, with 8 bases fitting TRBD2. CDR1 is LNHDA and CDR2 is SQIVND in the germline V gene (reference sequence). The junction had 6 bases not matched to a gene; V was cut back by 6 bases and J by 2 bases. This CDR3 has 15 residues.

This clone was seen only once. The chain recombines TRBV5-6 with TRBJ2-3, with TRBD1 as a possible D gene (5 bases). Trimming cost V 2 bases and J 0 bases, with 13 bases left between them. The V gene's germline CDR1 is SGHDT and CDR2 YYEEEE. This CDR3 region has 16 residues. In nucleotides, the CDR3 is TGTGCCAGCAGCTTCCCCCGACAGACTAGCACAGATACGCAGTATTTT. This sequence encodes CASSFPRQTSTDTQYF.

The chain carries TRBV19 and TRBJ1-1; D ambiguous. The CDR3 runs to 14 residues. Trimming pared 1 base from V and 5 bases from J, leaving 11 bases between. Germline-derived CDR1 and CDR2 are LNHDA and SQIVND (reference sequence). The CDR3 sequence: CASSIALLYTEAFF. The CDR3 coding sequence is TGTGCCAGTAGTATAGCCCTATTATATACTGAAGCTTTCTTT. Complete variable domain (other parts from reference TRBV19 and TRBJ1-1): DGGITQSPKYLFRKEGQNVTLSCEQNLNHDAMYWYRQDPGQGLRLIYYSQIVNDFQKGDIAEGYSVSREKKESFPLTVTSAQKNPTAFYLCASSIALLYTEAFFGQGTRLTVV.

The chain uses TRBV7-9 and TRBJ2-1, with TRBD1 identical over 11 bases. V shed 6 bases and J 7 bases; nucleotides not matched to a gene: 8. The CDR3 contains 15 residues. CDR1 and CDR2 (germline): SEHNR, FQNEAQ (reference sequence). The CDR3 DNA sequence: TGTGCCAGCAGAGAGAGGGACAGGGGGAATAATGAGCAGTTCTTC. Its protein is CASRERDRGNNEQFF.

The rearrangement links TRBV2 to TRBJ2-2; a weak D match, TRBD2 (5 bases). Trimming left V 2 bases short and J 5 bases short, with 12 bases between. CDR3 length equals 15 residues. Germline CDR1 SNHLY, CDR2 FYNNEI. The CDR3 here is CASSEIGLLTGELFF. DNA for the CDR3: TGTGCCAGCAGTGAAATAGGACTTCTGACCGGGGAGCTGTTTTTT.

This clone was seen only once. The chain combines TRBV9 with TRBJ2-6; D possibly corresponds to TRBD2 (5 bases). The CDR3 runs 14 residues. Per the germline V gene, CDR1 is SGDLS and CDR2 is YYNGEE. V gave up 2 bases and J gave up 5 bases, with 8 bases separating them. This chain's CDR3 is CASSVAGWANVLTF. CDR3 DNA: TGTGCCAGCAGCGTCGCGGGCTGGGCCAACGTCCTGACTTTC.

The V call is TRBV7-2, the J call TRBJ1-3, with D hard to call. Germline V gives CDR1 SGHTA, CDR2 FQGNSA. The CDR3 sequence is 14 residues long. Trimming cost V 2 bases and J 0 bases, with 5 bases left between them. CDR3 protein: CASSLTSSGNTIYF. Here the CDR3 DNA reads TGTGCCAGCAGCTTAACTTCCTCTGGAAACACCATATATTTT.

The rearrangement uses TRBV25-1 and TRBJ2-1, with D possibly matching TRBD1 (6 bases). This CDR3 comprises 16 residues. V was clipped by 3 bases and J by 1 base, with 13 bases between them. CDR1 and CDR2 from the germline V gene are MGHDK and SYGVNS. The CDR3 region is CASSDTQGRSYNEQFF. The CDR3 region has the DNA TGTGCCAGCAGTGACACACAGGGTAGGTCCTACAATGAGCAGTTCTTC.

This chain connects TRBV30 to TRBJ1-3; D ambiguous. The CDR3 extends over 13 amino acids. The ends were cut back, 4 bases at V and 0 bases at J, with 7 bases in the middle. Looked up from germline, CDR1 is GTSNPN and CDR2 is SVGIG (reference sequence). CDR3 DNA sequence: TGTGCCTGGAATCCCAGCTCTGGAAACACCATATATTTT. This sequence encodes CAWNPSSGNTIYF.

The chain links TRBV7-9 to TRBJ1-6; D gene ambiguous. The CDR3 contains 13 residues. Germline loops: CDR1 SEHNR, CDR2 FQNEAQ (reference sequence). V lost 1 base to trimming and J lost 7 bases, with 5 bases between them. The CDR3 nucleotides read TGTGCCAGCAGCTTAGTAATGAATTCACCCCTCCACTTT. It is translated as CASSLVMNSPLHF.

The chain couples TRBV5-6 to TRBJ1-1; TRBD1 matches 9 bases. V lost 1 base and J lost 2; bases outside the gene matches: 6. This CDR3 spans 16 amino acids. The germline gives CDR1 SGHDT, CDR2 YYEEEE. DNA of the CDR3: TGTGCCAGCAGCTTGATTAGGGACAGGGCAAACACTGAAGCTTTCTTT. This codes for CASSLIRDRANTEAFF. The entire variable domain, with the rest obtained from reference TRBV5-6 and TRBJ1-1, is as follows: DAGVTQSPTHLIKTRGQQVTLRCSPKSGHDTVSWYQQALGQGPQFIFQYYEEEERQRGNFPDRFSGHQFPNYSSELNVNALLLGDSALYLCASSLIRDRANTEAFFGQGTRLTVV.

The chain recombines TRBV27 with TRBJ1-1; 7 positions agree with TRBD1. V gave up 5 bases and J gave up 3 bases; unmatched junction bases: 9. The CDR3 has 15 amino acids. Germline V gene lookup returns CDR1 MNHEY and CDR2 SMNVEV (reference sequence). The CDR3 reads CASSDHRGADTEAFF. The DNA for the CDR3 is TGTGCCAGCAGTGACCACAGGGGCGCGGACACTGAAGCTTTCTTT.

The gene calls are TRBV5-4 and TRBJ2-7; 9 bases are shared with TRBD1. The junction had 2 bases not matched to a gene; V was cut back by 3 bases and J by 4 bases. This CDR3 comprises 13 residues. Germline CDR1 SGHNT, CDR2 YYREEE (reference sequence). The CDR3 region is CASSSGQGYEQYF. CDR3 in DNA: TGTGCCAGCAGCTCGGGACAGGGTTACGAGCAGTACTTC.

This clone appeared a few times. This chain links TRBV27 with TRBJ1-2; D unresolved. This CDR3 has 13 residues. Germline V gene data show CDR1 as MNHEY and CDR2 as SMNVEV (reference sequence). Trimming removed 6 bases from V and 5 bases from J, with 13 bases in between. CDR3 DNA sequence: TGTGCCAGCAGCCCCCGGGCGGGGTATGGCTACACCTTC. This sequence encodes CASSPRAGYGYTF.

This chain joins TRBV2 and TRBJ2-7; D might be TRBD2 (6 bases). Germline values: CDR1 SNHLY, CDR2 FYNNEI. The CDR3 contains 14 residues. Trimming took off 2 bases at V and 7 bases at J, with 15 bases between the two ends. The CDR3 loop is CASSEILVGGEQYF. CDR3 sequence (DNA): TGTGCCAGCAGTGAAATTCTCGTGGGAGGTGAGCAGTACTTC.

Here the CDR3 DNA reads TGCGCCAGCTTTCGGACTAGCGGGTCGAGCTCCTACAATGAGCAGTTCTTC. It specifies CASFRTSGSSSYNEQFF. V usage is TRBV5-1 and J usage is TRBJ2-1, with 11 bases identical to TRBD2. With V trimmed by 7 bases and J by 0 bases, 9 bases remained unmatched. Germline-derived CDR1 and CDR2 are SGHRS and YFSETQ. There are 17 residues in the CDR3. Full variable domain (outside the CDR3, taken from reference TRBV5-1 and TRBJ2-1): KAGVTQTPRYLIKTRGQQVTLSCSPISGHRSVSWYQQTPGQGLQFLFEYFSETQRNKGNFPGRFSGRQFSNSRSEMNVSTLELGDSALYLCASFRTSGSSSYNEQFFGPGTRLTVL.

The genes are TRBV5-4 and TRBJ1-2, with 10 bases matching TRBD1. The germline V gene encodes CDR1 SGHNT and CDR2 YYREEE (reference sequence). After removal of 0 bases from V and 7 bases from J, the junction contained 3 bases not matched to a gene. This CDR3 has 14 residues. CDR3 DNA: TGTGCCAGCAGCTTGGGGACAGGGGGGGCTGGCTACACCTTC. Its protein product is CASSLGTGGAGYTF.